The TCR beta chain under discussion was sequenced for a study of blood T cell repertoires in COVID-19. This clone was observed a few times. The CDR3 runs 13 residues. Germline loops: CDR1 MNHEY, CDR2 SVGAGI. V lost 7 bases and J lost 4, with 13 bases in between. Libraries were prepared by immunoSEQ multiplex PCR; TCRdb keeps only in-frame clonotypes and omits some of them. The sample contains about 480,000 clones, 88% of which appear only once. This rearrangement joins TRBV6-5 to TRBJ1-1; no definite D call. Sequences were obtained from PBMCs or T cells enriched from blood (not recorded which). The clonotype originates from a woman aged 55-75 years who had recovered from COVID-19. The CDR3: CASTRPGFTEAFF. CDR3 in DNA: TGTGCCAGCACCCGGCCGGGGTTCACTGAAGCTTTCTTT.